This section outlines one T cell receptor (beta chain) sequence together with its context. What it binds is not known. The record originates from a study of PD-1 blockade in classical Hodgkin lymphoma. General observations from the study: Repertoire differences lack defined causes, possibly disease activity or prior therapy. Relative to healthy donors, newly diagnosed patients reportedly had lower baseline TCR diversity, which was reported as lower still in relapsed/refractory patients.

Assay: immunoSEQ multiplex PCR; the TCRdb copy retains only in-frame clones and omits some. This table has 30,000 to 40,000 clones, 80% to 90% appearing once. Time point indicated: newly diagnosed, previously untreated cHL patient sample. Magnetic negative selection of thawed PBMCs was the method by which CD4+ T cells were purified. Serving as comparison were PBMCs from newly diagnosed, untreated classical Hodgkin lymphoma, which were sequenced alongside the relapsed/refractory trial patients. With 0 bases removed from V and 2 bases from J, the gap between germline ends came to 5 bases. CDR1 is SGHVS, CDR2 FNYEAQ, per germline. There are 13 residues in the CDR3.

The receptor was derived from a human donor with classical Hodgkin lymphoma. The sequenced material came from CD4+ T cells from blood. V gene TRBV7-6 combines with J gene TRBJ2-7; D is unclear. DNA for the CDR3: TGTGCCAGCAGCTTAGCGATCCCCTACGAGCAGTACTTC. Encoded protein: CASSLAIPYEQYF.